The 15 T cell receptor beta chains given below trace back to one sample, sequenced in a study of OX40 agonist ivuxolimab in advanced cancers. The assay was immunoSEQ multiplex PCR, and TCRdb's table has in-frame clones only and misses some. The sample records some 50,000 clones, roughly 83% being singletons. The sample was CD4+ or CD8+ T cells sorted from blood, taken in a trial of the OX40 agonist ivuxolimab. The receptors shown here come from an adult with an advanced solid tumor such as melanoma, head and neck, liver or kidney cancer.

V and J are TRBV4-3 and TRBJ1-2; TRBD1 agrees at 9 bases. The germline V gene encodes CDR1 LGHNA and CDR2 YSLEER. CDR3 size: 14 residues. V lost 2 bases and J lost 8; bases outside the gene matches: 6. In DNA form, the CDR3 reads TGCGCCAGCAGCCAACAGGGACAGGGAATAGGCTACACCTTC. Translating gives CASSQQGQGIGYTF.

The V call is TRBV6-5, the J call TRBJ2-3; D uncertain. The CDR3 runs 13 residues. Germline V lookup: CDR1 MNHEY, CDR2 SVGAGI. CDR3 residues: CGTLDISADTQYF. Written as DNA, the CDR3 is TGTGGAACCCTAGACATATCCGCAGATACGCAGTATTTT.

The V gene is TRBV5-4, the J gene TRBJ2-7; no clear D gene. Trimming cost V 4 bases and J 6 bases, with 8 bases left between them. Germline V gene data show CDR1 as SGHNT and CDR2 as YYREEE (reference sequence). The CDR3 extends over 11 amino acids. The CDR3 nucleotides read TGTGCCAGCAGCATAGGACGCGAGCAGTACTTC. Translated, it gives CASSIGREQYF.

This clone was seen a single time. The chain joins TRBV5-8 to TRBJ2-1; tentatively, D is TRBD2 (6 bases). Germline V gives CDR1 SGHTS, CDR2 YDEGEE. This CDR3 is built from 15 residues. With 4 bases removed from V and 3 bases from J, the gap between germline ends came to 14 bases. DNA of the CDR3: TGTGCCAGCAGCCCCGGCGGGGCCTTCTACAATGAGCAGTTCTTC. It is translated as CASSPGGAFYNEQFF.

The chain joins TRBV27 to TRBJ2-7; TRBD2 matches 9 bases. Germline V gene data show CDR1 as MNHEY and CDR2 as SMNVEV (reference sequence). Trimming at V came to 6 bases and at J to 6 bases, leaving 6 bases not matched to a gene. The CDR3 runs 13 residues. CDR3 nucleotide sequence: TGTGCCAGCAGGCGCGGTAGCGGGGGCGAGCAGTACTTC. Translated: CASRRGSGGEQYF.

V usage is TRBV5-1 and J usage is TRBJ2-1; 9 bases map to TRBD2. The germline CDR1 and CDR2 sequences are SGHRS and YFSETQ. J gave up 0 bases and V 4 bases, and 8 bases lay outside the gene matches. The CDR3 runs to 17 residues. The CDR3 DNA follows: TGCGCCAGCAGCACTCTAGCGGGGCGGAGCTCCTACAATGAGCAGTTCTTC. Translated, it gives CASSTLAGRSSYNEQFF.

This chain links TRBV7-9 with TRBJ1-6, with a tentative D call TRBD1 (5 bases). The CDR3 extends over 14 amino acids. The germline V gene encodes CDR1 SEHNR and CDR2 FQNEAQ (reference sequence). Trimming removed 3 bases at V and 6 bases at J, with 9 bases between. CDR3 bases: TGTGCCAGCAGCTTGGGGCAGCTTAATTCACCCCTCCACTTT. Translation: CASSLGQLNSPLHF.

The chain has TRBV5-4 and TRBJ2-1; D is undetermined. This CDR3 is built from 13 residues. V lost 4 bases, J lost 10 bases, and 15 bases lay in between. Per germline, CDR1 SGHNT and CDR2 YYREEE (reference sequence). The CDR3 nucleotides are TGTGCCAGCAGCCAGTACGTCATGAGGGAGCAGTTCTTC. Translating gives CASSQYVMREQFF.

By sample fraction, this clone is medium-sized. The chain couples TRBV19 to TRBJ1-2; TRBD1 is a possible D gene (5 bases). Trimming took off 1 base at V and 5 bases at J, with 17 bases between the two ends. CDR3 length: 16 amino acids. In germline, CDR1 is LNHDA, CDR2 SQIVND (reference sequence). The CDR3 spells CASSIVSSPGLYGYTF. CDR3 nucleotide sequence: TGTGCCAGTAGTATAGTTAGCTCCCCAGGGTTATATGGCTACACCTTC.

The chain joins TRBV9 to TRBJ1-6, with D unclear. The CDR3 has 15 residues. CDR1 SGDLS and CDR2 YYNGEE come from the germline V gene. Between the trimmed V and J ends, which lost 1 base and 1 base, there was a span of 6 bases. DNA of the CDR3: TGTGCCAGCAGCGTATCGGGGTCCTATAATTCACCCCTCCACTTT. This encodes CASSVSGSYNSPLHF.

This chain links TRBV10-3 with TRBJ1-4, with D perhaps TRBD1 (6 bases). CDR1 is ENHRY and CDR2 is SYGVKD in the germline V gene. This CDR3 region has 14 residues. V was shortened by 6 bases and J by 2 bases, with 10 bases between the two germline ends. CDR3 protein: CAIRPDRTNEKLFF. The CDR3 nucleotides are TGTGCCATCAGACCCGACAGGACTAATGAAAAACTGTTTTTT.

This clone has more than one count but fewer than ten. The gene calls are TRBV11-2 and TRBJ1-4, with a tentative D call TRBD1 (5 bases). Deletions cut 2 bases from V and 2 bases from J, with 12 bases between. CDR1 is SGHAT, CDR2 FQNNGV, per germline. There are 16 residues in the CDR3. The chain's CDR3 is CASSLIRGRTNEKLFF. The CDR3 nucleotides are TGTGCCAGCAGCTTAATAAGGGGACGGACTAATGAAAAACTGTTTTTT.

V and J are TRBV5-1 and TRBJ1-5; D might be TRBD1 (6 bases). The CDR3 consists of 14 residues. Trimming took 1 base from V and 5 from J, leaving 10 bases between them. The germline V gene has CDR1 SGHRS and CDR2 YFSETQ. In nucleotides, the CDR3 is TGCGCCAGCAGCTTGAGGGCAGGGGATCAGCCCCAGCATTTT. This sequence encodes CASSLRAGDQPQHF.

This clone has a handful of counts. The CDR3 nucleotides read TGTGCCAGCAGTTTCTCCCCCCGGAGGGATGGTTCACCCCTCCACTTT. This codes for CASSFSPRRDGSPLHF. V gene TRBV27 combines with J gene TRBJ1-6; no firm D call. Germline CDR1 is MNHEY and CDR2 is SMNVEV (reference sequence). There are 16 residues in the CDR3. Trimming took 3 bases from V and 9 from J, leaving 18 bases between them.

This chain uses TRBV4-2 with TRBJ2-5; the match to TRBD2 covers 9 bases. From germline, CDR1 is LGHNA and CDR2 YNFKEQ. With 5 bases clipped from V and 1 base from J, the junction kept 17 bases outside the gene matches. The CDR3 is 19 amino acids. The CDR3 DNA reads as TGTGCCAGCAGCTGGGGTAGCCTTGGTTATAGCGGGGGCCAAGAGACCCAGTACTTC. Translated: CASSWGSLGYSGGQETQYF.